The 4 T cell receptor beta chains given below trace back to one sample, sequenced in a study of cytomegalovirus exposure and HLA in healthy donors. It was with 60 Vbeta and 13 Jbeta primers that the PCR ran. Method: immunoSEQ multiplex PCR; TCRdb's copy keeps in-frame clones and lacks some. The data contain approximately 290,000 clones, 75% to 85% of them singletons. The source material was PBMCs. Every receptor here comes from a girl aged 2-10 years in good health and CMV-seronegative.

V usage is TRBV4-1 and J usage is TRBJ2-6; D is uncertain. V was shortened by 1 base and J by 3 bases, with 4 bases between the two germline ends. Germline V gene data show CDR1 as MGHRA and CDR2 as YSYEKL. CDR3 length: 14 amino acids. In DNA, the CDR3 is TGCGCCAGCAGCCAAGTAGTTGGGGCCAACGTCCTGACTTTC. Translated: CASSQVVGANVLTF.

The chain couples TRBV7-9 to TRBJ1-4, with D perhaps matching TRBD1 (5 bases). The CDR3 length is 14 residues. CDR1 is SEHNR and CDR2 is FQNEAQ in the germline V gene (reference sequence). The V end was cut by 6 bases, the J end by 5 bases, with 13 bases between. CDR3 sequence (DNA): TGTGCCAGCAGAAAGGGAGGGGAGAATGAAAAACTGTTTTTT. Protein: CASRKGGENEKLFF.

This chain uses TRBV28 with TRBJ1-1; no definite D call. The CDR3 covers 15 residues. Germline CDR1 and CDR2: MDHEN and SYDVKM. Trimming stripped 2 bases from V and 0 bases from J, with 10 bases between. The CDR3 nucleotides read TGTGCCAGCAGTTTACCGAGCGATTTGAACACTGAAGCTTTCTTT. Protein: CASSLPSDLNTEAFF.

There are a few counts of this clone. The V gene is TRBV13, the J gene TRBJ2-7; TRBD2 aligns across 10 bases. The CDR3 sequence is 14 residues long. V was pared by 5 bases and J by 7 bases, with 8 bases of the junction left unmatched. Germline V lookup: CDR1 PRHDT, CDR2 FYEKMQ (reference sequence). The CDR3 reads CASSRLAGVREQYF. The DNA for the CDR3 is TGTGCCAGCAGCCGCCTAGCGGGAGTTCGAGAGCAGTACTTC.